This T cell receptor beta chain was obtained from a study of blood T cell repertoires in COVID-19. Original processing notes: Nucleated cell number was recorded as an estimate derived from reference gene primer amplification. The method was immunoSEQ multiplex PCR; TCRdb's version includes in-frame clones alone and lacks a portion of them. V and J calls and clone size are copied from that table; D and trimming were computed from the DNA. Of approximately 72,000 clones in the sample, approximately 89% were seen once. The CDR3 has 15 residues. CDR1 and CDR2 from the germline V gene are MRHNA and SNTAGT. V shed 3 bases and J 6 bases; nucleotides not matched to a gene: 8.

Sequencing was performed on peripheral blood. V usage is TRBV6-4 and J usage is TRBJ2-1, with TRBD2 matching 7 bases. The sequence was obtained from a man aged 60 to 75 with acute or convalescent COVID-19. CDR3 coding DNA: TGTGCCAGCAGTGAGCTGGGGGGGGGTTTCAATGAGCAGTTCTTC. Its protein product is CASSELGGGFNEQFF.